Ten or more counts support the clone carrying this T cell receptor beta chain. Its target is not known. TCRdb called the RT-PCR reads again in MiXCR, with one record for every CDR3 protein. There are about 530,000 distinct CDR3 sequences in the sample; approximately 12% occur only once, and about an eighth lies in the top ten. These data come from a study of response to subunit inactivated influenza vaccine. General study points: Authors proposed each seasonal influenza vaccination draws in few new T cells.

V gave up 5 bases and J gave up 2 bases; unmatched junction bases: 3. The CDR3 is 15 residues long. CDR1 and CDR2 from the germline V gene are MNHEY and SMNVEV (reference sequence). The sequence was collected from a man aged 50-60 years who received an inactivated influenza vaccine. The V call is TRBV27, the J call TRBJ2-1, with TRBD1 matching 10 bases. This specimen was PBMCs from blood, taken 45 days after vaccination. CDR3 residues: CASSPGTGAYNEQFF. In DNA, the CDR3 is TGTGCCAGCAGTCCGGGGACAGGGGCCTACAATGAGCAGTTCTTC.